This paragraph covers one T cell receptor beta chain sequence. Its antigen is still unknown. These data originate in a study of OX40 agonist ivuxolimab in advanced cancers. Study-level information: Partial responses occurred in three patients (one hepatocellular carcinoma, two cutaneous melanoma).

Regarding the study as a whole: CD4+ and CD8+ blood T cells expanded clonally by week 6 at 0.1 to 3.0 mg/kg.

Profiling relied on immunoSEQ multiplex PCR, and the TCRdb table lists in-frame clones only, not all of them. The profile shows roughly 50,000 clones, approximately 85% of them singletons. V was cut by 0 bases and J by 6 bases, with 4 bases left in between. This CDR3 has 12 residues. Germline assignment: CDR1 MDHEN and CDR2 SYDVKM. J is TRBJ2-3 and V is TRBV28, with D uncertain. Material: CD4+ or CD8+ T cells sorted from blood, obtained in a trial of the OX40 agonist ivuxolimab. The receptor's source is an adult with an advanced solid tumor such as melanoma, head and neck, liver or kidney cancer. CDR3 loop: CASSLWGDTQYF. DNA for the CDR3: TGTGCCAGCAGTTTATGGGGTGATACGCAGTATTTT. Full variable domain (rest looked up from reference TRBV28 and TRBJ2-3): DVKVTQSSRYLVKRTGEKVFLECVQDMDHENMFWYRQDPGLGLRLIYFSYDVKMKEKGDIPEGYSVSREKKERFSLILESASTNQTSMYLCASSLWGDTQYFGPGTRLTVL.